Listed below are T cell receptor beta chains from one sample, sequenced in a study of blood T cell repertoires in COVID-19. Using immunoSEQ multiplex PCR, the repertoire was profiled, and TCRdb retains in-frame clones only, with some absent. This sample yields 250,000 to 300,000 clones, of which 85% to 90% are seen a single time; around 10% belongs to the top ten. The sample was peripheral blood. These receptors all stem from a woman in her twenties or thirties with COVID-19, enrolled during active disease. Each CDR3 is given with its conserved first and last residue. D genes are given only for firm matches. Clone size, where shown, is once, few, many, or a class for clones that have expanded.

TRBJ1-1	.	TRBV19	.	CASTKAPNTEAFF	TGTGCCAGTACCAAAGCTCCGAACACTGAAGCTTTCTTT
TRBJ2-1	.	TRBV19	once	CASSVLRRMGPVNEQFF	TGTGCCAGTAGTGTACTACGTCGTATGGGGCCTGTAAATGAGCAGTTCTTC
TRBJ2-7	TRBD1	TRBV27	.	CASRSGQGARWQYF	TGTGCCAGCAGATCGGGACAGGGGGCCCGGTGGCAGTACTTC
TRBJ1-6	.	TRBV28	.	CASSSTGTSPLHF	TGTGCCAGCAGTTCTACAGGGACTTCACCCCTCCACTTT
TRBJ2-5	.	TRBV7-8	.	CASSLELRETQYF	TGTGCCAGCAGCTTAGAACTCCGGGAGACCCAGTACTTC
TRBJ1-2	TRBD1	TRBV6-5	.	CASSRQGADGYTF	TGTGCCAGCAGTAGACAGGGGGCGGACGGCTACACCTTC
TRBJ1-1	.	TRBV2	once	CATEQGPYTEAFF	TGTGCCACCGAACAGGGTCCGTACACTGAAGCTTTCTTT
TRBJ2-7	.	TRBV27	.	CASRLGHSYEQYF	TGTGCCAGCAGGCTGGGACATTCCTACGAGCAGTACTTC
TRBJ1-5	.	TRBV15	once	CATSRDQNQPQHF	TGTGCCACCAGCAGAGATCAAAATCAGCCCCAGCATTTT
TRBJ2-1	TRBD2	TRBV19	.	CASSMSGGGPYNEQFF	TGTGCCAGTAGTATGAGCGGCGGGGGGCCCTACAATGAGCAGTTCTTC
TRBJ2-3	.	TRBV5-1	.	CASSLGGARTDTQYF	TGCGCCAGCAGCTTGGGCGGGGCCCGCACAGATACGCAGTATTTT
TRBJ2-3	TRBD1	TRBV10-1	.	CASSPTGAVTDTQYF	TGCGCCAGCAGTCCGACAGGGGCCGTCACAGATACGCAGTATTTT
TRBJ2-7	TRBD1	TRBV11-1	.	CASSPGTAYEQYF	TGTGCCAGCAGCCCAGGGACAGCCTACGAGCAGTACTTC
TRBJ1-5	TRBD1	TRBV19	.	CASSNWDRGSGQPQHF	TGTGCCAGTAGTAATTGGGACAGGGGTAGCGGACAGCCCCAGCATTTT
TRBJ2-2	.	TRBV11-3	.	CASSQTGSRGAGELFF	TGTGCCAGCAGCCAAACAGGGAGCCGGGGGGCCGGGGAGCTGTTTTTT
TRBJ1-1	TRBD1	TRBV6-1	once	CASSGDRVSAFF	TGTGCCAGCAGTGGGGACAGGGTTTCAGCTTTCTTT
TRBJ1-1	.	TRBV18	.	CASSLAVGDTEAFF	TGTGCCAGCTCTCTAGCGGTGGGTGACACTGAAGCTTTCTTT
TRBJ2-7	.	TRBV19	.	CASSIFGGNYEQYF	TGTGCCAGTAGTATATTTGGAGGGAACTACGAGCAGTACTTC
TRBJ1-2	.	TRBV4-1	.	CASSQDLGYTF	TGCGCCAGCAGCCAAGACCTTGGCTACACCTTC
TRBJ2-7	.	TRBV11-3	.	CASSLENGGEQYF	TGTGCCAGCAGCCTCGAAAACGGGGGAGAGCAGTACTTC
TRBJ2-3	.	TRBV5-1	.	CASSLGGSTDTQYF	TGCGCCAGCAGCTTGGGGGGCAGCACAGATACGCAGTATTTT
TRBJ2-4	TRBD1	TRBV18	.	CASSPQGRDRGFF	TGTGCCAGCTCACCACAAGGCCGGGACAGGGGCTTCTTC
TRBJ2-5	TRBD1	TRBV5-4	few	CASSLQGRGQETQYF	TGTGCCAGCAGCTTACAGGGGCGAGGCCAAGAGACCCAGTACTTC
TRBJ2-1	.	TRBV21-1	.	CASSKECGTEGRNEQFF	TGTGCCAGCAGCAAAGAGTGTGGGACAGAAGGTAGAAATGAGCAGTTCTTC